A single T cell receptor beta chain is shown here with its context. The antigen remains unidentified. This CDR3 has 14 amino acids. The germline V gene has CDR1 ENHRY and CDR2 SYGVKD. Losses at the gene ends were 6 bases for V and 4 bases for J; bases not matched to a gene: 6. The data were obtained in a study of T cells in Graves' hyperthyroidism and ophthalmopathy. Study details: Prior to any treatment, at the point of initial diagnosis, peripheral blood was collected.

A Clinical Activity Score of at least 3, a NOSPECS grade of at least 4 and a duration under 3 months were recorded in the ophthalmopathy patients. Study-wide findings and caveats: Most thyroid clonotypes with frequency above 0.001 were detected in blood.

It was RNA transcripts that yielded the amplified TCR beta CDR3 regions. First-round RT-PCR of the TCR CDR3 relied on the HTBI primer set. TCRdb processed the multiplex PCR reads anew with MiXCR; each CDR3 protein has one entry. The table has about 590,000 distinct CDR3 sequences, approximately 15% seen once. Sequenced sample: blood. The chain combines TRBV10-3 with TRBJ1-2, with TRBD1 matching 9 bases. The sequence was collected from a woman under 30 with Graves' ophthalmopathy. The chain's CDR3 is CAIRRQGEGYGYTF. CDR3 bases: TGTGCCATCAGGAGACAGGGGGAGGGCTATGGCTACACCTTC.